What follows are 10 T cell receptor beta chains derived from one specimen sequenced in a study of graft-versus-host responses after intestinal transplantation. Their antigen targets remain unknown. Produced via immunoSEQ multiplex PCR; TCRdb's table is partial and in-frame only. The repertoire holds tens of thousands of clones, with 94% as singletons. Sequenced material: unstimulated CD4+ T cells sorted from spleen or lymph node cells, taken before transplant. The receptors here all came from a human donor who was the organ donor for an intestinal transplant.

The V call is TRBV7-8, the J call TRBJ2-7, with 7 bases lining up with TRBD2. The CDR3 extends over 17 amino acids. The germline gives CDR1 SGHVS, CDR2 FQNEAQ. V trimming: 5 bases; J trimming: 3 bases; junction bases outside the gene matches: 16. CDR3 amino acids: CASSAHPGLIGVYEQYF. CDR3 in DNA: TGTGCCAGCAGCGCTCATCCGGGACTAATTGGTGTCTACGAGCAGTACTTC.

The rearrangement uses TRBV11-2 and TRBJ2-4, with TRBD2 matching 11 bases. The CDR3 is 19 residues long. V was clipped by 3 bases and J by 1 base; unmatched bases: 11. Germline V lookup: CDR1 SGHAT, CDR2 FQNNGV. For the CDR3, the DNA is TGTGCCAGCAGCTTGGTGGCTAGCGGGGGGTTATGGGCCAAAAACATTCAGTACTTC. This codes for CASSLVASGGLWAKNIQYF.

The chain recombines TRBV5-6 with TRBJ2-5; D might be TRBD1 (6 bases). With 4 bases removed from V and 2 bases from J, the gap between germline ends came to 9 bases. Germline V gene lookup returns CDR1 SGHDT and CDR2 YYEEEE. The CDR3 loop spans 13 amino acids. The chain's CDR3 is CASSVQGQETQYF. CDR3 in DNA: TGTGCCAGCAGCGTACAGGGACAAGAGACCCAGTACTTC.

The chain couples TRBV7-9 to TRBJ2-2, with 7 bases that match TRBD2. V gave up 2 bases and J gave up 4 bases; unmatched junction bases: 7. This CDR3 contains 16 residues. The germline gives CDR1 SEHNR, CDR2 FQNEAQ (reference sequence). CDR3 protein: CASSLFLPGGTGELFF. CDR3 bases: TGTGCCAGCAGCTTATTCCTTCCGGGGGGCACCGGGGAGCTGTTTTTT.

V and J are TRBV9 and TRBJ2-7; 7 positions match TRBD2. This CDR3 is built from 14 residues. Germline V lookup: CDR1 SGDLS, CDR2 YYNGEE. Trimming removed 4 bases from V and 0 bases from J; junction bases left unmatched: 4. The CDR3 region has the DNA TGTGCCAGCAGCTTAAGCGGGGCCTCCTACGAGCAGTACTTC. Protein sequence: CASSLSGASYEQYF.

The sample holds one count of this clone. The J gene is TRBJ2-3, the V gene TRBV6-5, with D perhaps matching TRBD2 (6 bases). Per the germline V gene, CDR1 is MNHEY and CDR2 is SVGAGI. The CDR3 runs to 15 residues. V lost 5 bases and J 2 bases, leaving 14 bases between the germline ends. In DNA, the CDR3 is TGTGCCAGCAGTCTAATTCGGAGGGACACAGATACGCAGTATTTT. This sequence encodes CASSLIRRDTDTQYF.

The chain combines TRBV25-1 with TRBJ1-2; D might be TRBD1 (5 bases). V lost 4 bases to trimming and J lost 0 bases, with 12 bases between them. Germline CDR1 is MGHDK and CDR2 is SYGVNS. The CDR3 runs 15 residues. DNA of the CDR3: TGTGCCAGCAGTGGTAGGGGTAACACTAACTATGGCTACACCTTC. It yields the protein CASSGRGNTNYGYTF.

CDR3 DNA sequence: TGTGCCATCAGTGAGGCGGGGGGGCAGAGGAATAATGAGCAGTTCTTC. This codes for CAISEAGGQRNNEQFF. V gene TRBV10-3 combines with J gene TRBJ2-1; 9 nucleotides align to TRBD2. Looked up from germline, CDR1 is ENHRY and CDR2 is SYGVKD. After removal of 2 bases from V and 7 bases from J, the junction contained 9 bases not matched to a gene. The CDR3 covers 16 residues.

The J gene is TRBJ2-1, the V gene TRBV18; TRBD1 might be the D (6 bases). CDR1 and CDR2 (germline): KGHSH, LQKENI. The CDR3 is 14 residues long. V was pared by 2 bases and J by 1 base, with 6 bases between. CDR3 sequence (DNA): TGTGCCAGCTCACCAGGACAGTCCTACAATGAGCAGTTCTTC. Translated: CASSPGQSYNEQFF.

The genes are TRBV14 and TRBJ2-5; 9 bases align to TRBD1. Germline V gene lookup returns CDR1 SGHDN and CDR2 FVKESK. This CDR3 region has 13 residues. V was pared by 0 bases and J by 11 bases, with 4 bases of the junction left unmatched. The CDR3 sequence: CASSQDWTGEQYF. DNA of the CDR3: TGTGCCAGCAGCCAAGATTGGACAGGGGAGCAGTACTTC.